Below are 2 T cell receptor beta chains sequenced from a single sample in a study of blood T cell repertoires in COVID-19. Measured with immunoSEQ multiplex PCR; TCRdb has only the in-frame clones, and not every one. This sample carries over 100,000 clones, about nine tenths of them seen once, and the ten largest clones take less than 4.5%. Sequenced material: peripheral blood. These receptors were collected from a man aged 18 to 30 with acute or convalescent COVID-19.

The J gene is TRBJ2-3, the V gene TRBV24-1; D gene unclear. The V end was cut by 3 bases, the J end by 2 bases, with 8 bases between. This CDR3 region has 14 residues. The V gene's germline CDR1 is KGHDR and CDR2 SFDVKD. CDR3 DNA: TGTGCCACCAGTGATGATACAAACACAGATACGCAGTATTTT. Encoded protein: CATSDDTNTDTQYF.

The chain has TRBV24-1 and TRBJ2-2; possibly TRBD2 for D (6 bases). Trimming removed 4 bases from V and 5 bases from J, with 10 bases in between. Germline CDR1 is KGHDR and CDR2 is SFDVKD. This CDR3 contains 14 residues. The CDR3 DNA reads as TGTGCCACCAGTGAGGGAGGAAGGACCGGGGAGCTGTTTTTT. Encoded protein: CATSEGGRTGELFF.